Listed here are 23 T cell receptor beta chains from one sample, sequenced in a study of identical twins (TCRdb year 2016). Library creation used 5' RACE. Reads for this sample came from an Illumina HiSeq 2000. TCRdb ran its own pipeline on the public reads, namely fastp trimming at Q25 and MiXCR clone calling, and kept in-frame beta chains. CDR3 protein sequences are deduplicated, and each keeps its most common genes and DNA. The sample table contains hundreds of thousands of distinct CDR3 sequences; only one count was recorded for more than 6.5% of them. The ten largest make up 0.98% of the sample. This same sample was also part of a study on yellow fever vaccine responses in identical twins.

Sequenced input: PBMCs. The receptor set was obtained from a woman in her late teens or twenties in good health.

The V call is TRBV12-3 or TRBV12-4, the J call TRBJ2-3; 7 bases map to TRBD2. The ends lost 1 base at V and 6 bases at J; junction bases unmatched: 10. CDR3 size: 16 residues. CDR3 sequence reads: CASSLELADLSDTQYF. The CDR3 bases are TGTGCCAGCAGTTTAGAGCTAGCGGACCTTTCCGATACGCAGTATTTT.

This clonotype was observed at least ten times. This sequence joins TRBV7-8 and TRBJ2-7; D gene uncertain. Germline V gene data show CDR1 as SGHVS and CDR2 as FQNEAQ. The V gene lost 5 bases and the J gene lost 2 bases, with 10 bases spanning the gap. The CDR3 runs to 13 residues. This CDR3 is CASSLVNTYEQYF. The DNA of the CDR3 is TGTGCCAGCAGCCTTGTCAACACCTACGAGCAGTACTTC.

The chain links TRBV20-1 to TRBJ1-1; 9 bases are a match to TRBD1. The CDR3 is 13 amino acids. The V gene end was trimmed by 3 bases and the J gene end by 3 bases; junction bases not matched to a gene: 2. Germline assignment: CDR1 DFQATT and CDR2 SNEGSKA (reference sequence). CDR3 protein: CSASGTGYTEAFF. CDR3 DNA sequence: TGCAGTGCTAGCGGGACAGGGTACACTGAAGCTTTCTTT.

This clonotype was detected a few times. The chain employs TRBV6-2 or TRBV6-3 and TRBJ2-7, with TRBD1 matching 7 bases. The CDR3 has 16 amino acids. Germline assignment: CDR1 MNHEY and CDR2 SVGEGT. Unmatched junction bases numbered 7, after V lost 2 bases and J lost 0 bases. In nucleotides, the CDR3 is TGTGCCAGCAGTTACGCTGGGACAGTTTCCTCCTACGAGCAGTACTTC. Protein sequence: CASSYAGTVSSYEQYF.

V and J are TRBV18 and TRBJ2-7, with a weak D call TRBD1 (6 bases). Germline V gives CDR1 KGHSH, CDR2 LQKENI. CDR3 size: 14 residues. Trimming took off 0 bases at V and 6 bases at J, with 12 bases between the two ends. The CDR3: CASSPPQGLGEQYF. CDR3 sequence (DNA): TGTGCCAGCTCACCACCGCAGGGGCTGGGCGAGCAGTACTTC.

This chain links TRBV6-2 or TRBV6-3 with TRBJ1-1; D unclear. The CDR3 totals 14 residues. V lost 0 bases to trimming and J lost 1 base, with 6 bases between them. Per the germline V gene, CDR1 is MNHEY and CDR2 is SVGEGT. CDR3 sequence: CASSYSLRNTEAFF. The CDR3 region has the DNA TGTGCCAGCAGTTACTCGTTGAGGAACACTGAAGCTTTCTTT.

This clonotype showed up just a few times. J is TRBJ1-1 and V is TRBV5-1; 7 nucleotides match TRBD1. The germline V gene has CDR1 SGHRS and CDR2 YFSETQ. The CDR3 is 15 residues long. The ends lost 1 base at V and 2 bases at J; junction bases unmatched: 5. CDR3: CASSLRTGGNTEAFF. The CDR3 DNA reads TGCGCCAGCAGCTTGCGGACAGGCGGTAACACTGAAGCTTTCTTT.

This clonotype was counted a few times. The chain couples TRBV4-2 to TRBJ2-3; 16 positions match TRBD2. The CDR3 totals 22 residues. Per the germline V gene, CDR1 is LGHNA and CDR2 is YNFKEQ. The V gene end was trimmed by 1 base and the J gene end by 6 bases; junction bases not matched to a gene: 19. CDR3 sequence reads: CASSQGQRPGLAGGQVMDTQYF. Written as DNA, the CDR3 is TGTGCCAGCAGCCAAGGCCAGAGGCCGGGACTAGCGGGAGGGCAGGTAATGGATACGCAGTATTTT.

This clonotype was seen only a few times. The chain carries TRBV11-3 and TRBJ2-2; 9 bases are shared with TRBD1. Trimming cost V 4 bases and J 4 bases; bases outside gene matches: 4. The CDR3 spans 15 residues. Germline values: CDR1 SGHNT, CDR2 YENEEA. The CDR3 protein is CASSSTGGGTGELFF. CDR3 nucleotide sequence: TGTGCCAGCAGCTCCACAGGGGGCGGCACCGGGGAGCTGTTTTTT.

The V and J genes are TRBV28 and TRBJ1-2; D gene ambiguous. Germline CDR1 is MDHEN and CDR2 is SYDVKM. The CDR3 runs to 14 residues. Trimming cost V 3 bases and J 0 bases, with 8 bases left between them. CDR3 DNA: TGTGCCAGCAGTTTTGATGGAACTAACTATGGCTACACCTTC. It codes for CASSFDGTNYGYTF.

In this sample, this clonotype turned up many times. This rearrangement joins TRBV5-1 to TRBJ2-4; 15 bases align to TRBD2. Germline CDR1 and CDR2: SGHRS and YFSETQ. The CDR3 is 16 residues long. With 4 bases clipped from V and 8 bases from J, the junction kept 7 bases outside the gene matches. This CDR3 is CASSPGLAGGLDIQYF. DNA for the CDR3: TGCGCCAGCAGCCCGGGACTAGCGGGGGGATTGGACATTCAGTACTTC. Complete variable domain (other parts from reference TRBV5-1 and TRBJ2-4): KAGVTQTPRYLIKTRGQQVTLSCSPISGHRSVSWYQQTPGQGLQFLFEYFSETQRNKGNFPGRFSGRQFSNSRSEMNVSTLELGDSALYLCASSPGLAGGLDIQYFGAGTRLSVL.

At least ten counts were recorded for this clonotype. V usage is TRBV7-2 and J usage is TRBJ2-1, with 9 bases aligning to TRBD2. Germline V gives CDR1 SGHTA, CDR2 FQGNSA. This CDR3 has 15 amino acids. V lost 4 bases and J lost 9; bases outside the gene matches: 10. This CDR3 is CASSSSAGGLSEQFF. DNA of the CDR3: TGTGCCAGCAGCTCTTCTGCGGGGGGGCTGTCTGAGCAGTTCTTC.

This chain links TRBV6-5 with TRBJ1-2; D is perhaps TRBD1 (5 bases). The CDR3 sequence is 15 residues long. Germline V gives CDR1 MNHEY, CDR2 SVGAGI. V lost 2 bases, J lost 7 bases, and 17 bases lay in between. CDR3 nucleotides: TGTGCCAGCAGTTACGGGGCAGGAGGTCTTAGTGGCTACACCTTC. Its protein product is CASSYGAGGLSGYTF.

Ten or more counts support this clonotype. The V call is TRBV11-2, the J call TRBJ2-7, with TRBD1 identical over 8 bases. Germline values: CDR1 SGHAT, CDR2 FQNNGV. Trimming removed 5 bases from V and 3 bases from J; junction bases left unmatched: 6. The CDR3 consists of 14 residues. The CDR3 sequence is CASSPGQGHYEQYF. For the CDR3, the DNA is TGTGCCAGCAGCCCCGGACAGGGCCACTACGAGCAGTACTTC.

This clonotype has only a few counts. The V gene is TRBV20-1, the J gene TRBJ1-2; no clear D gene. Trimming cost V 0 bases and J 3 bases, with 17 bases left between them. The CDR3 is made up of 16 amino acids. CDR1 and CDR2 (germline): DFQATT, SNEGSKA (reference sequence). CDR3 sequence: CSARDPMKPTHYGYTF. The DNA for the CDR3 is TGCAGTGCTAGAGATCCCATGAAACCTACCCACTATGGCTACACCTTC.

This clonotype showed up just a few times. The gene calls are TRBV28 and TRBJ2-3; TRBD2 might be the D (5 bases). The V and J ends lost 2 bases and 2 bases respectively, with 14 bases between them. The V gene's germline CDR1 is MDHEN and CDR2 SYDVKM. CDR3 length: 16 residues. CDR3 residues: CASSLVTSGHTDTQYF. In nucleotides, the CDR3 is TGTGCCAGCAGTTTAGTTACCAGCGGCCACACAGATACGCAGTATTTT.

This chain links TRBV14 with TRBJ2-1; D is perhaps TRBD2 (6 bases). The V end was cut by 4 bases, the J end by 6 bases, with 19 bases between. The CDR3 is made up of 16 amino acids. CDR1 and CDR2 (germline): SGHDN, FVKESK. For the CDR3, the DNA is TGTGCCAGCAGCCTTCCAAGCAGAGGGAGGAGCAATGAGCAGTTCTTC. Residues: CASSLPSRGRSNEQFF. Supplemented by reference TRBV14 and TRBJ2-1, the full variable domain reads EAGVTQFPSHSVIEKGQTVTLRCDPISGHDNLYWYRRVMGKEIKFLLHFVKESKQDESGMPNNRFLAERTGGTYSTLKVQPAELEDSGVYFCASSLPSRGRSNEQFFGPGTRLTVL.

The CDR3 region is CSVQAGGGETQYF. The CDR3 coding sequence is TGCAGCGTGCAAGCGGGAGGAGGGGAGACCCAGTACTTC. The rearrangement uses TRBV29-1 and TRBJ2-5; 9 bases agree with TRBD2. Germline V gene lookup returns CDR1 SQVTM and CDR2 ANQGSEA. V lost 6 bases and J lost 5; bases outside the gene matches: 7. The CDR3 totals 13 residues.

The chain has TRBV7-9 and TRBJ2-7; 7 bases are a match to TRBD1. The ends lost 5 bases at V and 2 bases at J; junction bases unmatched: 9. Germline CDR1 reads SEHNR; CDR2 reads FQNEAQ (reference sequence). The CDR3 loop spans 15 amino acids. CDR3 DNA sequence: TGTGCCAGCAGCAATATTGAGCAGGGGGCCTACGAGCAGTACTTC. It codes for CASSNIEQGAYEQYF.

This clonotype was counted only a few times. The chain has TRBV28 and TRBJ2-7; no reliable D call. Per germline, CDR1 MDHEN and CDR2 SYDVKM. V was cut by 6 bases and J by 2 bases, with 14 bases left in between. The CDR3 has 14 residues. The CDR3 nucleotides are TGTGCCAGCAGCTTCCCCCGGTTCACCTACGAGCAGTACTTC. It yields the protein CASSFPRFTYEQYF.

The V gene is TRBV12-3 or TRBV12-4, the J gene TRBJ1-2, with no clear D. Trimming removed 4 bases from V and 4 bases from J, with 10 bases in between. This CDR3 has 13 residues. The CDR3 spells CASSYGRLYGYTF. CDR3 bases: TGTGCCAGCAGTTATGGCAGGCTCTATGGCTACACCTTC.

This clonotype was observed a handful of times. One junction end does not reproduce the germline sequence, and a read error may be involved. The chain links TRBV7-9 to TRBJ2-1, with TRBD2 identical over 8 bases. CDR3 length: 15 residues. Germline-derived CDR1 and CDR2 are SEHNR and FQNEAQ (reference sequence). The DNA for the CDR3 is TGTGCCAGCAGCGCCTCCGGGACTAGATACAACGAGCAGTTCTTC. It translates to CASSASGTRYNEQFF.

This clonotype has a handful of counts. Here the CDR3 reads CASSSGQGARTGELFF. The CDR3 bases are TGTGCCAGCAGCTCCGGACAGGGGGCTCGCACCGGGGAGCTGTTTTTT. The chain employs TRBV7-9 and TRBJ2-2, with 11 bases lining up with TRBD1. The CDR3 is 16 amino acids. V trimming: 4 bases; J trimming: 4 bases; junction bases outside the gene matches: 5. From germline, CDR1 is SEHNR and CDR2 FQNEAQ (reference sequence). Supplemented by reference TRBV7-9 and TRBJ2-2, the full variable domain reads DTGVSQNPRHKITKRGQNVTFRCDPISEHNRLYWYRQTLGQGPEFLTYFQNEAQLEKSRLLSDRFSAERPKGSFSTLEIQRTEQGDSAMYLCASSSGQGARTGELFFGEGSRLTVL.